This T cell receptor (beta chain) is from a study of cytomegalovirus exposure and HLA in healthy donors. Study context: The use of the same platform for the 90 to 150 validation repertoires and the approximately 730 first-cohort repertoires was reported by a later analysis.

Sequencing used immunoSEQ multiplex PCR; TCRdb keeps in-frame clones, though not all of them. The sample lists 260,000 or so clones; around nine tenths were seen once. Overall study results and limits: Altogether, 150 to 200 TCR beta chains were recorded as cytomegalovirus-associated.

Note on this clone: Its antigen remains unidentified.

The donors belonged to the approximately 120-subject validation cohort, separate from the 666-subject first cohort. Trimming took 10 bases from V and 3 from J, leaving 25 bases between them. The CDR3 sequence is 16 residues long. The V gene's germline CDR1 is SNHLY and CDR2 FYNNEI. Sequenced: PBMCs. The chain uses TRBV2 and TRBJ2-7, with D possibly TRBD1 on 6 matching bases. This TCR was sampled from a woman aged 18 to 35 in good health and CMV-seronegative. The CDR3 spells CAITQERTGNNYEQYF. The CDR3 region has the DNA TGTGCCATAACGCAGGAGAGAACAGGGAACAACTACGAGCAGTACTTC.